Sequencing of this TCR beta chain was carried out in a study of beta chain features in type 1 diabetes. Only a few counts were recorded for this clone. Its antigen is not identified. Investigators reverse transcribed all isolated RNA, so they sequenced expressed TCRB transcripts. The table came from immunoSEQ multiplex PCR; TCRdb's copy has only in-frame clones and leaves some out. The repertoire holds about 390,000 clones, with about 10% as singletons. Study-level results: All four CD4+ subsets from Type 1 diabetes patients carried moderately but significantly shorter TCRB CDR3s.

The V end lost 4 bases, the J end lost 0 bases, and 14 bases lay between the germline ends. The CDR3 totals 16 residues. CDR1 is MNHNY and CDR2 is SVGAGI in the germline V gene (reference sequence). The sample taken for sequencing was central memory CD4+ T cells from blood. This rearrangement joins TRBV6-6 to TRBJ2-3, with a tentative D call TRBD1 (6 bases). The sequence derives from a man aged 30 to 45 with type 1 diabetes. The CDR3 bases are TGTGCCAGCAGTTCCGAGGGGGTTTCGAGCACAGATACGCAGTATTTT. Translating gives CASSSEGVSSTDTQYF.